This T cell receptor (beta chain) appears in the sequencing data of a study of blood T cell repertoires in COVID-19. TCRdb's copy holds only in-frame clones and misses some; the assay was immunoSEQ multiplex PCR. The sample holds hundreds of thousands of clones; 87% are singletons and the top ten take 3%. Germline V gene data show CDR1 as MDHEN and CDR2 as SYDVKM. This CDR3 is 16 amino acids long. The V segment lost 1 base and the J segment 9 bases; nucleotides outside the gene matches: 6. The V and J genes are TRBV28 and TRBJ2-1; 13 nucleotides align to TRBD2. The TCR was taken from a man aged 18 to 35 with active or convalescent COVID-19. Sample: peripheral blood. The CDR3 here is CASSLFSGTSGTEQFF. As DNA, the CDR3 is TGTGCCAGCAGTTTATTTTCCGGGACTAGCGGGACTGAGCAGTTCTTC.